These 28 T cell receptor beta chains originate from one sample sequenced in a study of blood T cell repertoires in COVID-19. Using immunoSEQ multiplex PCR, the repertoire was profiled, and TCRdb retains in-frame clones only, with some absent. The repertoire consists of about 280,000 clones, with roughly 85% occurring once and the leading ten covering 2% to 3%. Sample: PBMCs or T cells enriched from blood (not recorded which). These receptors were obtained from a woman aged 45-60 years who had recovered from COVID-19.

The CDR3: CASSFTGGSYGYTF. As DNA, the CDR3 is TGTGCCAGCAGTTTCACAGGGGGTTCCTATGGCTACACCTTC. This sequence joins TRBV27 and TRBJ1-2; the match to TRBD1 covers 8 bases. There are 14 residues in the CDR3. V lost 3 bases and J lost 4; bases outside the gene matches: 4. The germline CDR1 and CDR2 sequences are MNHEY and SMNVEV (reference sequence).

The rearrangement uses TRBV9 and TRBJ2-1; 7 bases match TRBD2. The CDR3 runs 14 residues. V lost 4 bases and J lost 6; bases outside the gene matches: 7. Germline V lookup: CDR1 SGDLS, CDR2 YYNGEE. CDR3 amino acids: CASSSGGSSNEQFF. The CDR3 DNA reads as TGTGCCAGCAGCTCTGGCGGGAGTAGCAATGAGCAGTTCTTC.

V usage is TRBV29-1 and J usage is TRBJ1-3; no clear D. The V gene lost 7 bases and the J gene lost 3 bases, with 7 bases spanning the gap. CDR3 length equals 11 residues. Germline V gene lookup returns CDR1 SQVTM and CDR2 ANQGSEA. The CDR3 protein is CSAPIGNTIYF. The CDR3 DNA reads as TGCAGCGCCCCCATTGGAAACACCATATATTTT.

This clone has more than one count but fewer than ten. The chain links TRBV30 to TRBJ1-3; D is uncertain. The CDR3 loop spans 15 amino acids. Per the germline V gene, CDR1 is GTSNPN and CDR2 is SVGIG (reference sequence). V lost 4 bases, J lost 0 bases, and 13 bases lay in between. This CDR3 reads CAWITDGISGNTIYF. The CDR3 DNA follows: TGTGCCTGGATCACCGACGGGATCTCTGGAAACACCATATATTTT.

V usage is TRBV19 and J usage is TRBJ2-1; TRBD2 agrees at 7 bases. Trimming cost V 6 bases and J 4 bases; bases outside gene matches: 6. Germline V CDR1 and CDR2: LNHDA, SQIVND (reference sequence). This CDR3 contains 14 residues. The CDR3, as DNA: TGTGCCAGTAGGCCTAGCGGTAGGTACAATGAGCAGTTCTTC. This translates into CASRPSGRYNEQFF.

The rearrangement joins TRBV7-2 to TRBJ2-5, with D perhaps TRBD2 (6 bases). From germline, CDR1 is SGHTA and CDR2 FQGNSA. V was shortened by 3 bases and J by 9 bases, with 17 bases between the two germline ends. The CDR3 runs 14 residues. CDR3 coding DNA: TGTGCCAGCAGCTTGGACCTTGCGGGGTCGGCCCAGTACTTC. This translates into CASSLDLAGSAQYF.

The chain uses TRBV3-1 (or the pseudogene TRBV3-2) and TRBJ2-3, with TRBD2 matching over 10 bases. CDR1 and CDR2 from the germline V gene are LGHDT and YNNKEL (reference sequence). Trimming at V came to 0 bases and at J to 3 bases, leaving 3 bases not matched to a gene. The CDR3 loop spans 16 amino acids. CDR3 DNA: TGTGCCAGCAGCCAAGATTTAGCGGGGGGTACAGATACGCAGTATTTT. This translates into CASSQDLAGGTDTQYF.

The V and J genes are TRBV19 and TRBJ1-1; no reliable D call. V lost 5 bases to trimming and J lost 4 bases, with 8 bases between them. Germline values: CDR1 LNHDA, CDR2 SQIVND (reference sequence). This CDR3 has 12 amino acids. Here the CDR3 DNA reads TGTGCCAGTAGTGCCAGAGGCACTGAAGCTTTCTTT. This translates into CASSARGTEAFF.

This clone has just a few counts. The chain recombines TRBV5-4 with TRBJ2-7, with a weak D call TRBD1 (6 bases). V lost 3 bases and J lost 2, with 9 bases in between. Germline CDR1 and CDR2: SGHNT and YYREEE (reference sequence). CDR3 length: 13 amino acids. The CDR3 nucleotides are TGTGCCAGCAGCTCGGACAGCACCTACGAGCAGTACTTC. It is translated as CASSSDSTYEQYF.

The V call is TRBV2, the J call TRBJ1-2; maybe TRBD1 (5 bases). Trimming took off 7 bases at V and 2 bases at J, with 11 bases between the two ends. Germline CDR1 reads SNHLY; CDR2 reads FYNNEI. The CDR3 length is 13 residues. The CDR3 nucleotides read TGTGCCAGCAAAGTGACAGCGAACTATGGCTACACCTTC. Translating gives CASKVTANYGYTF. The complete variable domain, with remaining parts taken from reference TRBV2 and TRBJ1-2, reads EPEVTQTPSHQVTQMGQEVILRCVPISNHLYFYWYRQILGQKVEFLVSFYNNEISEKSEIFDDQFSVERPDGSNFTLKIRSTKLEDSAMYFCASKVTANYGYTFGSGTRLTVV.

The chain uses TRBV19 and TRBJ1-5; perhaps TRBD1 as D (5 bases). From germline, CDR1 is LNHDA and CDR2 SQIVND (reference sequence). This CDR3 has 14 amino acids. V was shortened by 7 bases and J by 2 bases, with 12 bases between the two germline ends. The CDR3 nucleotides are TGTGCCAGTACACAGGATGAGGGCAATCAGCCCCAGCATTTT. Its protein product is CASTQDEGNQPQHF.

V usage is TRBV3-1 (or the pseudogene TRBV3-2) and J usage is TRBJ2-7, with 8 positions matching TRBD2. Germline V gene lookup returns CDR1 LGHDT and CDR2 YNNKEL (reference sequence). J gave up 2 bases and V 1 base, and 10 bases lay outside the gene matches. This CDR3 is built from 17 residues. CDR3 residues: CASSQGLTGGLPYEQYF. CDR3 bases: TGTGCCAGCAGCCAAGGTCTAACGGGGGGGCTACCCTACGAGCAGTACTTC.

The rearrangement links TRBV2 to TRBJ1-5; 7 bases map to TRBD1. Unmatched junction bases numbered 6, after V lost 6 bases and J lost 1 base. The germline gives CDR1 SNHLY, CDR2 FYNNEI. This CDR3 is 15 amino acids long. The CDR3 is CASSGQDQSNQPQHF. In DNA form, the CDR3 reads TGTGCCAGCAGCGGACAGGATCAGAGCAATCAGCCCCAGCATTTT.

CDR3 nucleotide sequence: TGTGCCAGCACCCATTATAACGGTCCGGGGCAGTACTTC. It translates to CASTHYNGPGQYF. V usage is TRBV7-2 and J usage is TRBJ2-7; no clear D gene. The length of the CDR3 is 13 residues. Germline loops: CDR1 SGHTA, CDR2 FQGNSA. The V and J ends lost 7 bases and 9 bases respectively, with 19 bases between them. The whole variable domain, filled in from reference TRBV7-2 and TRBJ2-7, reads GAGVSQSPSNKVTEKGKDVELRCDPISGHTALYWYRQSLGQGLEFLIYFQGNSAPDKSGLPSDRFSAERTGGSVSTLTIQRTQQEDSAVYLCASTHYNGPGQYFGPGTRLTVT.

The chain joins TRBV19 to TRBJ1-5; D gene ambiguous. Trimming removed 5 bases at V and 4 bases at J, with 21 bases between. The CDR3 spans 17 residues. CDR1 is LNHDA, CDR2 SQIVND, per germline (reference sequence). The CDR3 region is CASSLPPGSEGNQPQHF. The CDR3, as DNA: TGTGCCAGTAGTCTCCCTCCTGGCTCCGAGGGAAATCAGCCCCAGCATTTT.

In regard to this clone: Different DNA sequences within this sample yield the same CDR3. CDR3 sequence reads: CASRDTNSPLHF. The CDR3 DNA reads TGTGCCAGTCGGGACACTAATTCACCCCTCCACTTT. The J gene is TRBJ1-6, the V gene TRBV2; TRBD1 is a possible D gene (6 bases). CDR1 is SNHLY, CDR2 FYNNEI, per germline. There are 12 residues in the CDR3. V dropped 9 bases and J dropped 6 bases, with 9 bases sitting between them.

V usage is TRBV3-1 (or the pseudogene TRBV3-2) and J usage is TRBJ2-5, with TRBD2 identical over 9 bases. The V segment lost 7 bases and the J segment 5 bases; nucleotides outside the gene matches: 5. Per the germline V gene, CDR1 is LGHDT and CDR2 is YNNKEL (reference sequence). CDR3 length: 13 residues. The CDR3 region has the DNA TGTGCCAGCATGCGGGAGGGCCAGGAGACCCAGTACTTC. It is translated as CASMREGQETQYF.

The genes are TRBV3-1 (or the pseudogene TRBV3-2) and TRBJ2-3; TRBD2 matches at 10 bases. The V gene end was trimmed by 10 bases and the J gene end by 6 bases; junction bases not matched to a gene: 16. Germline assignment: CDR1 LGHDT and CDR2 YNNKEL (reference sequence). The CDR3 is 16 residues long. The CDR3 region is CATSRTSGSRRDTQYF. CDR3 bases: TGTGCCACCTCCCGGACTAGCGGTTCCCGGAGGGATACGCAGTATTTT.

CDR3 in amino acids: CATSDTRLAGGQEQFF. The CDR3 coding sequence is TGTGCCACCAGTGATACTCGACTCGCGGGGGGCCAGGAGCAGTTCTTC. The chain links TRBV24-1 to TRBJ2-1, with 8 bases that match TRBD2. The CDR3 covers 16 residues. CDR1 is KGHDR, CDR2 SFDVKD, per germline. With 3 bases clipped from V and 10 bases from J, the junction kept 13 bases outside the gene matches.

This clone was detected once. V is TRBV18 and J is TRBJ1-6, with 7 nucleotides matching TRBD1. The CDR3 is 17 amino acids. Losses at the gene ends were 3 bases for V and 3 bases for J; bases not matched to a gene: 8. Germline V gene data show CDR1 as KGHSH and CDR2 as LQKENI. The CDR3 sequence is CASSPTGQSIYNSPLHF. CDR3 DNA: TGTGCCAGCTCACCGACGGGACAGAGTATCTATAATTCACCCCTCCACTTT.

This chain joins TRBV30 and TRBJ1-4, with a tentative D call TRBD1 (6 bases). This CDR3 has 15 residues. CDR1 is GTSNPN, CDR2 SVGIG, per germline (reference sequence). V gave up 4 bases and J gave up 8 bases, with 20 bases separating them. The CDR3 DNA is TGTGCCTGGACCCCTCCCGGCAGGGGTTACGAAAAACTGTTTTTT. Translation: CAWTPPGRGYEKLFF. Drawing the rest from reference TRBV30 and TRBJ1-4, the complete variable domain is SQTIHQWPATLVQPVGSPLSLECTVEGTSNPNLYWYRQAAGRGLQLLFYSVGIGQISSEVPQNLSASRPQDRQFILSSKKLLLSDSGFYLCAWTPPGRGYEKLFFGSGTQLSVL.

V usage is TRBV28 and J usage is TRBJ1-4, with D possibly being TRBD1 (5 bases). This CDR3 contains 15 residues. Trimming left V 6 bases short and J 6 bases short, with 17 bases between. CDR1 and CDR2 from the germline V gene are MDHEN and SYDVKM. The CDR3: CASRERQPGHEKLFF. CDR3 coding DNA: TGTGCCAGCAGAGAACGACAGCCAGGCCATGAAAAACTGTTTTTT.

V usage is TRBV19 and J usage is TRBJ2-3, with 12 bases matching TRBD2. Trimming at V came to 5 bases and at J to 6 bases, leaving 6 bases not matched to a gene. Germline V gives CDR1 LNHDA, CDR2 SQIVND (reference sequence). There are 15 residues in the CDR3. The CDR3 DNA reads TGTGCCAGTAGTGCGGGACTAGCGGGTTTTGATACGCAGTATTTT. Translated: CASSAGLAGFDTQYF.

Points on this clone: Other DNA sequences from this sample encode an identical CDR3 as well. The chain's CDR3 is CASSPGQGNGYTF. CDR3 DNA sequence: TGTGCCAGCTCACCGGGACAGGGAAACGGCTACACCTTC. The gene calls are TRBV18 and TRBJ1-2; 9 bases line up with TRBD1. This CDR3 comprises 13 residues. CDR1 is KGHSH and CDR2 is LQKENI in the germline V gene. The V and J ends lost 3 bases and 8 bases, in that order; junction bases with no gene match: 4.

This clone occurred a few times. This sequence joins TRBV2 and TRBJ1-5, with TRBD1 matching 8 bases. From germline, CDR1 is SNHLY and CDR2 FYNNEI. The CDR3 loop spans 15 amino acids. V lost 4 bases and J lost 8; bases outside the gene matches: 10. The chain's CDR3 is CASSVGQGAFEPQHF. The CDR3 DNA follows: TGTGCCAGCAGTGTCGGGCAGGGGGCCTTCGAGCCCCAGCATTTT.

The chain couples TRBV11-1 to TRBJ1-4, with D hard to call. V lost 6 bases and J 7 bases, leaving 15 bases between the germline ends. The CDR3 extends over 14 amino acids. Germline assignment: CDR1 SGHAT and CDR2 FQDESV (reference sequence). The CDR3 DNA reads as TGTGCCAGCAGACCCACCGGGGAACCTGAAAAACTGTTTTTT. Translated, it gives CASRPTGEPEKLFF.

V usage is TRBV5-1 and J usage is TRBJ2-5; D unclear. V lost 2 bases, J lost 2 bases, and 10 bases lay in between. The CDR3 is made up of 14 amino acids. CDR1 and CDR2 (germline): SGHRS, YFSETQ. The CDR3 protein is CASSFVPGQETQYF. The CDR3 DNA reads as TGCGCCAGCAGCTTCGTCCCAGGTCAAGAGACCCAGTACTTC.

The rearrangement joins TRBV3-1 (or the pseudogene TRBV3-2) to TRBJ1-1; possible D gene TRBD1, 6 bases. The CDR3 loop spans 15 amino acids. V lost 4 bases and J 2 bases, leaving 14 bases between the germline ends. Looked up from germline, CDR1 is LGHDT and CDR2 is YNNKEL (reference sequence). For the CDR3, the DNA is TGTGCCAGCAGCCCGCAGGACAGATTAAACACTGAAGCTTTCTTT. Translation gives CASSPQDRLNTEAFF.